These 9 T cell receptor beta chains were all obtained from the same sample, sequenced in a study of blood T cell repertoires in COVID-19. Sequencing used immunoSEQ multiplex PCR; TCRdb keeps in-frame clones, though not all of them. The table has roughly 200,000 clones, around 80% seen once; the top ten hold 15% to 20%. Sequencing was done on a sample of peripheral blood. These receptors all come from a human donor in a cohort sampled during active COVID-19.

The chain couples TRBV30 to TRBJ1-4, with D possibly matching TRBD1 (5 bases). Germline V gene lookup returns CDR1 GTSNPN and CDR2 SVGIG (reference sequence). The CDR3 spans 14 residues. Deletions cut 1 base from V and 3 bases from J, with 9 bases between. The CDR3 nucleotides read TGTGCCTGGAGTGGGGGCCCCCCTAATGAAAAACTGTTTTTT. Its translation is CAWSGGPPNEKLFF.

The V and J genes are TRBV30 and TRBJ1-4; no firm D call. The V and J ends lost 0 bases and 6 bases respectively, with 11 bases between them. Per germline, CDR1 GTSNPN and CDR2 SVGIG (reference sequence). CDR3 length: 14 residues. The CDR3: CAWSVTGIHEKLFF. The CDR3, as DNA: TGTGCCTGGAGTGTAACGGGGATACATGAAAAACTGTTTTTT.

This chain links TRBV19 with TRBJ1-1, with unresolved D. The CDR3 sequence is 12 residues long. The germline gives CDR1 LNHDA, CDR2 SQIVND (reference sequence). The ends were cut back, 8 bases at V and 11 bases at J, with 18 bases in the middle. Here the CDR3 reads CASGLLGGEAFF. CDR3 nucleotide sequence: TGTGCCAGTGGCCTTTTAGGTGGGGAGGCTTTCTTT.

In this sample, this clone turned up once. The chain carries TRBV2 and TRBJ2-7, with D possibly TRBD2 on 6 matching bases. Trimming removed 6 bases from V and 3 bases from J, with 15 bases in between. This CDR3 has 14 amino acids. Germline CDR1 and CDR2: SNHLY and FYNNEI. The CDR3 DNA reads TGTGCCAGCAGCCAGGACTGGGGGGACTACGAGCAGTACGTC. This codes for CASSQDWGDYEQYV.

The rearrangement uses TRBV5-4 and TRBJ2-6; weak D call: TRBD2 (5 bases). The germline V gene encodes CDR1 SGHNT and CDR2 YYREEE (reference sequence). Trimming removed 4 bases at V and 1 base at J, with 6 bases between. The CDR3 spans 14 residues. The CDR3 region is CASSRESGANVLTF. In DNA form, the CDR3 reads TGTGCCAGCAGCAGGGAGTCTGGGGCCAACGTCCTGACTTTC. The complete variable domain, with remaining parts taken from reference TRBV5-4 and TRBJ2-6, reads ETGVTQSPTHLIKTRGQQVTLRCSSQSGHNTVSWYQQALGQGPQFIFQYYREEENGRGNFPPRFSGLQFPNYSSELNVNALELDDSALYLCASSRESGANVLTFGAGSRLTVL.

The chain recombines TRBV29-1 with TRBJ2-1; 9 positions agree with TRBD2. The CDR3 is made up of 16 amino acids. The V segment lost 4 bases and the J segment 6 bases; nucleotides outside the gene matches: 13. The V gene's germline CDR1 is SQVTM and CDR2 ANQGSEA. CDR3 residues: CSVALAGRFSSNEQFF. For the CDR3, the DNA is TGCAGCGTTGCGCTAGCGGGACGTTTTTCTAGCAATGAGCAGTTCTTC.

The chain employs TRBV11-2 and TRBJ2-5; a possible D gene is TRBD2 (7 bases). The CDR3 length is 15 residues. V was trimmed by 1 base and J by 4 bases, leaving 13 bases between them. The germline gives CDR1 SGHAT, CDR2 FQNNGV. In nucleotides, the CDR3 is TGTGCCAGCAGCTTAGGGGGCCGGGGGGCAGAGACCCAGTACTTC. Translated: CASSLGGRGAETQYF.

This clone was observed a handful of times. The chain links TRBV27 to TRBJ1-4; 10 nucleotides align to TRBD1. CDR1 and CDR2 from the germline V gene are MNHEY and SMNVEV (reference sequence). This CDR3 comprises 13 residues. Unmatched junction bases numbered 2, after V lost 6 bases and J lost 7 bases. CDR3 DNA sequence: TGTGCCAGCAGCCGGGACAGGGGTGAAAAACTGTTTTTT. Encoded protein: CASSRDRGEKLFF. Filled out from reference TRBV27 and TRBJ1-4, the complete variable domain reads EAQVTQNPRYLITVTGKKLTVTCSQNMNHEYMSWYRQDPGLGLRQIYYSMNVEVTDKGDVPEGYKVSRKEKRNFPLILESPSPNQTSLYFCASSRDRGEKLFFGSGTQLSVL.

This clone was seen once. The chain carries TRBV6-5 and TRBJ1-2, with TRBD1 as a possible D gene (5 bases). The ends were cut back, 0 bases at V and 2 bases at J, with 13 bases in the middle. This CDR3 spans 16 amino acids. Germline CDR1 MNHEY, CDR2 SVGAGI. DNA of the CDR3: TGTGCCAGCAGTTACTCGATTTTCAGGGTCAACTATGGCTACACCTTC. The encoded protein is CASSYSIFRVNYGYTF.